The 24 T cell receptor beta chains reported below all come from one sample, sequenced in a study of post-analysis software for immune sequencing data. Unique molecular identifiers were present in the TCR beta cDNA libraries. TCRdb reanalysed the PCR reads using MiXCR and keeps one entry per CDR3 protein. The data contain over 150,000 distinct CDR3 sequences, roughly 40% of them seen just once; the ten biggest clones take up approximately 30%. Source: blood, taken after autologous hematopoietic stem cell transplantation. These receptors were taken from a girl under 18 with multiple sclerosis.

With regard to this clonotype: At one end the junction does not follow the germline gene, possibly because of a read error. V gene TRBV6-2 or TRBV6-3 combines with J gene TRBJ1-2; tentative D call: TRBD1 (5 bases). Germline CDR1 reads MNHEY; CDR2 reads SVGEGT. The CDR3 is 16 residues long. The CDR3, as DNA: TGTGCCAGCAGTTGCGGGGGACCTTCTCCTGGCTATGGCTACATCTTC. Translation: CASSCGGPSPGYGYIF.

The chain couples TRBV15 to TRBJ2-5; TRBD1 agrees at 10 bases. With 9 bases clipped from V and 2 bases from J, the junction kept 3 bases outside the gene matches. The CDR3 has 13 residues. Per the germline V gene, CDR1 is LNHNV and CDR2 is YYDKDF (reference sequence). This CDR3 reads CATDRGRQETQYF. Written as DNA, the CDR3 is TGTGCCACTGACAGGGGGCGACAAGAGACCCAGTACTTC.

This rearrangement joins TRBV7-2 to TRBJ2-7; D call uncertain. The CDR3 is made up of 13 amino acids. The germline V and J ends were trimmed by 5 bases and 10 bases, with 18 bases remaining between them. Germline CDR1 SGHTA, CDR2 FQGNSA. CDR3 DNA sequence: TGTGCCAGCAGCGCTCCCGGCGCTCAGGACCAGTACTTC. Its translation: CASSAPGAQDQYF.

This clonotype was counted only a few times. The rearrangement links TRBV13 to TRBJ2-1, with 11 bases matching TRBD2. There are 17 residues in the CDR3. Losses at the gene ends were 5 bases for V and 2 bases for J; bases not matched to a gene: 8. Germline V gene sequence: CDR1 PRHDT, CDR2 FYEKMQ (reference sequence). Here the CDR3 reads CASSIRGLAAPYNEQFF. CDR3 DNA: TGTGCCAGCAGCATCCGGGGACTAGCGGCGCCCTACAATGAGCAGTTCTTC.

This clonotype came up a few times. V usage is TRBV6-6 and J usage is TRBJ2-5; 7 bases are shared with TRBD2. CDR3 length: 15 residues. In germline, CDR1 is MNHNY, CDR2 SVGAGI (reference sequence). V trimming: 6 bases; J trimming: 5 bases; junction bases outside the gene matches: 12. The CDR3 nucleotides read TGTGCCAGCAGCCCACACTCAGCGGGGCGGGAGACCCAGTACTTC. Encoded protein: CASSPHSAGRETQYF.

The V call is TRBV3-1, the J call TRBJ2-7; D might be TRBD1 (5 bases). Germline lookup yields CDR1 LGHDT and CDR2 YNNKEL (reference sequence). The CDR3 spans 14 residues. Trimming took off 3 bases at V and 5 bases at J, with 14 bases between the two ends. The CDR3 loop reads CASSQRQGFNEQYF. In DNA, the CDR3 is TGTGCCAGCAGCCAGCGGCAGGGATTTAACGAGCAGTACTTC.

This clonotype was picked up a small number of times. The genes are TRBV10-3 and TRBJ2-5; D perhaps matches TRBD2 (6 bases). The CDR3 contains 14 residues. The germline CDR1 and CDR2 sequences are ENHRY and SYGVKD. Deletions cut 2 bases from V and 7 bases from J, with 14 bases between. CDR3 amino acids: CAISEGGTAGTQYF. Here the CDR3 DNA reads TGTGCCATCAGTGAGGGGGGGACGGCGGGGACCCAGTACTTC.

This clonotype was seen more than once but under ten times. The chain joins TRBV6-2 or TRBV6-3 to TRBJ2-1, with 10 bases that match TRBD2. This CDR3 has 18 residues. J lost 3 bases, V lost 2 bases, and 10 bases had no gene match. Germline lookup yields CDR1 MNHEY and CDR2 SVGEGT. CDR3 protein: CASSYSLAGDSLYNEQFF. The CDR3 DNA follows: TGTGCCAGCAGTTACAGTCTAGCGGGAGACTCCCTCTACAATGAGCAGTTCTTC.

On this clonotype itself: This may stem from a read error, because a much larger clone lies one nucleotide away. This likely comes from a read error, as the CDR3 has no conserved phenylalanine or tryptophan at its end. The V and J genes are TRBV29-1 and TRBJ2-5; D tentatively fits TRBD1 or TRBD2 (7 bases each). Germline CDR1 SQVTM, CDR2 ANQGSEA. CDR3 length: 14 amino acids. Trimming cost V 7 bases and J 4 bases, with 19 bases left between them. This chain's CDR3 is CSGAHRGGGETQYL. DNA of the CDR3: TGCAGCGGGGCCCACAGGGGCGGGGGAGAGACCCAGTACTTG.

This clonotype occurred a few times. The chain carries TRBV7-8 and TRBJ1-4; weak D call: TRBD1 (5 bases). The CDR3 runs 15 residues. Germline CDR1 and CDR2: SGHVS and FQNEAQ. The V gene lost 6 bases and the J gene lost 7 bases, with 18 bases spanning the gap. The CDR3 coding sequence is TGTGCCAGCAGGCCCTCCGGGACTGTGGGTGAAAAACTGTTTTTT. Translated, it gives CASRPSGTVGEKLFF. The variable domain in full, with the rest retrieved from reference TRBV7-8 and TRBJ1-4, is GAGVSQSPRYKVAKRGQDVALRCDPISGHVSLFWYQQALGQGPEFLTYFQNEAQLDKSGLPSDRFFAERPEGSVSTLKIQRTQQEDSAVYLCASRPSGTVGEKLFFGSGTQLSVL.

This clonotype was seen only a few times. Its ends do not fully match the called genes, so a read error is possible. The rearrangement joins TRBV7-7 to TRBJ2-5; possible D gene TRBD2, 5 bases. The germline CDR1 and CDR2 sequences are SSHAT and FNYEAQ (reference sequence). The CDR3 sequence is 15 residues long. Here the CDR3 reads CASSLQPTSGETQYF. The CDR3 DNA reads TGTGCTAGCAGCCTCCAACCAACCTCGGGGGAGACCCAGTACTTC. Full variable domain (missing parts from reference TRBV7-7 and TRBJ2-5): GAGVSQSPRYKVTKRGQDVTLRCDPISSHATLYWYQQALGQGPEFLTYFNYEAQPDKSGLPSDRFSAERPEGSISTLTIQRTEQRDSAMYRCASSLQPTSGETQYFGPGTRLLVL.

The V call is TRBV6-6, the J call TRBJ2-7, with 10 bases identical to TRBD2. The DNA end lines up better with TRBJ2-5; the J call may be wrong. Germline V CDR1 and CDR2: MNHNY, SVGAGI (reference sequence). The CDR3 totals 16 residues. The CDR3 DNA reads as TGTGCCAGCAGTTACCTGGCTAGCGGGAGAGGTGAGACCCAGTACTTC. As protein: CASSYLASGRGETQYF.

This clonotype was picked up many times. The chain links TRBV6-5 to TRBJ1-6; 7 nucleotides line up with TRBD1. The CDR3 spans 14 residues. The germline gives CDR1 MNHEY, CDR2 SVGAGI. The V and J ends lost 5 bases and 5 bases, in that order; junction bases with no gene match: 3. CDR3 region: CASSPGQHNSPLHF. CDR3 DNA sequence: TGTGCCAGCAGTCCGGGACAGCATAATTCACCCCTCCACTTT.

The chain joins TRBV4-1 to TRBJ2-5; TRBD1 is a possible D gene (5 bases). The CDR3 is 12 residues long. Germline loops: CDR1 MGHRA, CDR2 YSYEKL. The V end was cut by 4 bases, the J end by 11 bases, with 14 bases between. The CDR3 DNA is TGCGCCAGCAGCCTGACAGACAATGAGCAGTACTTC. Amino acid sequence: CASSLTDNEQYF.

The chain joins TRBV5-1 to TRBJ2-5; D perhaps matches TRBD1 (6 bases). The CDR3 length is 15 residues. Germline V CDR1 and CDR2: SGHRS, YFSETQ. The V gene lost 2 bases and the J gene lost 4 bases, with 15 bases spanning the gap. CDR3 DNA sequence: TGCGCCAGCAGCTTACACAGGGTCTGGGGAGAGACCCAGTACTTC. Protein sequence: CASSLHRVWGETQYF.

This clonotype was recorded at least ten times. The chain carries TRBV30 and TRBJ1-2; D is undetermined. CDR1 and CDR2 (germline): GTSNPN, SVGIG (reference sequence). The length of the CDR3 is 13 residues. V was trimmed by 5 bases and J by 3 bases, leaving 13 bases between them. The CDR3 loop reads CAWSDGFHYGYTF. The CDR3 coding sequence is TGTGCCTGGTCGGACGGGTTCCACTATGGCTACACCTTC.

This chain links TRBV6-5 with TRBJ2-6, with a weak D call TRBD1 (5 bases). CDR1 is MNHEY and CDR2 is SVGAGI in the germline V gene. Trimming shortened V by 6 bases and J by 6 bases, and 12 bases separated the two germline ends. The length of the CDR3 is 14 residues. This CDR3 reads CASRPGNSANVLTF. The CDR3 coding sequence is TGTGCCAGCAGACCAGGGAACTCGGCCAACGTCCTGACTTTC.

This clonotype was detected only a few times. This chain connects TRBV5-1 to TRBJ1-4; D is ambiguous. This CDR3 region has 13 residues. CDR1 SGHRS and CDR2 YFSETQ come from the germline V gene. V gave up 3 bases and J gave up 8 bases, with 11 bases separating them. In DNA, the CDR3 is TGCGCCAGCAGCTCCGGGTCCGAGGAAAAACTGTTTTTT. Its translation: CASSSGSEEKLFF.

This clonotype was picked up a small number of times. This chain joins TRBV28 and TRBJ2-3; 12 nucleotides match TRBD2. Per the germline V gene, CDR1 is MDHEN and CDR2 is SYDVKM. V lost 5 bases to trimming and J lost 2 bases; unmatched junction nucleotides: 17. The length of the CDR3 is 20 residues. The CDR3 DNA sequence: TGTGCCAGCAGTAGCACCCCACTTCTAGCGGGAGGGCCTAACACAGATACGCAGTATTTT. Protein product: CASSSTPLLAGGPNTDTQYF.

The chain couples TRBV7-2 to TRBJ2-1, with TRBD2 matching 8 bases. The CDR3 spans 13 residues. The V gene end was trimmed by 8 bases and the J gene end by 4 bases; junction bases not matched to a gene: 4. From germline, CDR1 is SGHTA and CDR2 FQGNSA. DNA of the CDR3: TGTGCCAGCGGCCAGCGGGGGTACAATGAGCAGTTCTTC. Protein product: CASGQRGYNEQFF.

This clonotype came up many times. The chain joins TRBV10-3 to TRBJ2-7, with D maybe TRBD1 (7 bases). The CDR3 runs to 15 residues. Germline V gives CDR1 ENHRY, CDR2 SYGVKD. Trimming left V 2 bases short and J 7 bases short, with 18 bases between. The CDR3 region is CAISEVAGGLREQYF. The CDR3 DNA reads as TGTGCCATCAGTGAGGTCGCAGGGGGGCTTCGAGAGCAGTACTTC.

There are a few counts of this clonotype. V is TRBV6-6 and J is TRBJ2-3; possibly TRBD2 for D (6 bases). The V end lost 2 bases, the J end lost 0 bases, and 9 bases lay between the germline ends. The length of the CDR3 is 15 residues. CDR1 is MNHNY, CDR2 SVGAGI, per germline (reference sequence). The CDR3 sequence is CASSYGRGSTDTQYF. CDR3 in DNA: TGTGCCAGCAGTTACGGGCGGGGTAGCACAGATACGCAGTATTTT.

Written as DNA, the CDR3 is TGCGCCAGCAGTGATGGGCGGGAGATCGATACGCAGTATTTT. Amino acids: CASSDGREIDTQYF. The rearrangement uses TRBV10-1 and TRBJ2-3; 7 bases match TRBD2. Germline V lookup: CDR1 WNHNN, CDR2 SYGVQD (reference sequence). Trimming took 3 bases from V and 6 from J; bases not matched to a gene: 6. The CDR3 sequence is 14 residues long.

This clonotype was observed many times. The rearrangement uses TRBV20-1 and TRBJ2-1; 9 positions match TRBD2. V trimming: 1 base; J trimming: 4 bases; junction bases outside the gene matches: 2. CDR1 DFQATT and CDR2 SNEGSKA come from the germline V gene (reference sequence). The CDR3 covers 14 residues. CDR3 loop: CSARGLAEYNEQFF. CDR3 in DNA: TGCAGTGCTAGAGGACTAGCGGAGTACAATGAGCAGTTCTTC.